This T cell receptor beta chain emerged from a study of OX40 agonist ivuxolimab in advanced cancers. General study results and limits: Circulating CD4+ and CD8+ T cells showed clonal expansion by week 6 at 0.1 to 3.0 mg/kg. Low clonal expansion, among the lowest seen, marked partial responders at 0.1-3.0 mg/kg.

This CDR3 is built from 13 residues. From germline, CDR1 is LNHDA and CDR2 SQIVND (reference sequence). With 6 bases removed from V and 3 bases from J, the gap between germline ends came to 12 bases. Baseline, cycle 4 day 1, and cycle 7 day 1 were the blood sampling points. The data were produced by immunoSEQ multiplex PCR, yet TCRdb's version contains in-frame clones alone and is incomplete. Found here are tens of thousands of clones, around 87% of them singletons; the top ten hold roughly an eighth. As for this clone: Its antigen is as yet unknown.

The chain has TRBV19 and TRBJ2-7; D remains ambiguous. The sequence derives from an adult with an advanced solid tumor such as melanoma, head and neck, liver or kidney cancer. Sequenced here: CD4+ or CD8+ T cells sorted from blood, sampled in a trial of the OX40 agonist ivuxolimab. CDR3 sequence: CASSQSGDYEQYF. The CDR3 DNA reads TGTGCCAGTAGCCAATCAGGCGACTACGAGCAGTACTTC.